The clone carrying this TCR beta chain was counted at least ten times. The antigen remains unidentified. iRepertoire HTBI primers and Arm-PCR of CDR3 regions built TCR beta libraries. Via MiXCR, TCRdb re-called the multiplex PCR reads, giving one row per CDR3 protein. Among about 370,000 distinct CDR3 sequences listed, roughly 16% were seen once. Stated time point: newly diagnosed GD, antithyroid drugs for less than 3 months. The TCR library was made from RNA extracted from PBMCs. One endocrinology department in Xi'an, China, was where patients came from. This record comes from a study of regulatory T cells in long-lasting Graves disease. About the research overall: For under 3 months, newly diagnosed Graves' patients had been taking antithyroid drugs. Study findings and constraints: Whereas about a thousand public clonotypes were shared by new patients, persistent patients shared more, at under 3,000.

The receptor was derived from a female donor with Graves disease. The starting material was peripheral blood mononuclear cells (PBMCs), obtained at new diagnosis, from a patient treated with antithyroid drugs.

The CDR3 loop reads CASSLRGYFDEQFF. Written as DNA, the CDR3 is TGTGCCAGCAGCTTAAGGGGGTATTTCGATGAGCAGTTCTTC. The chain combines TRBV7-2 with TRBJ2-1; maybe TRBD1 (6 bases). Trimming removed 2 bases from V and 8 bases from J, with 13 bases in between. The germline V gene encodes CDR1 SGHTA and CDR2 FQGNSA. This CDR3 is built from 14 residues. Supplemented by reference TRBV7-2 and TRBJ2-1, the full variable domain reads GAGVSQSPSNKVTEKGKDVELRCDPISGHTALYWYRQSLGQGLEFLIYFQGNSAPDKSGLPSDRFSAERTGGSVSTLTIQRTQQEDSAVYLCASSLRGYFDEQFFGPGTRLTVL.